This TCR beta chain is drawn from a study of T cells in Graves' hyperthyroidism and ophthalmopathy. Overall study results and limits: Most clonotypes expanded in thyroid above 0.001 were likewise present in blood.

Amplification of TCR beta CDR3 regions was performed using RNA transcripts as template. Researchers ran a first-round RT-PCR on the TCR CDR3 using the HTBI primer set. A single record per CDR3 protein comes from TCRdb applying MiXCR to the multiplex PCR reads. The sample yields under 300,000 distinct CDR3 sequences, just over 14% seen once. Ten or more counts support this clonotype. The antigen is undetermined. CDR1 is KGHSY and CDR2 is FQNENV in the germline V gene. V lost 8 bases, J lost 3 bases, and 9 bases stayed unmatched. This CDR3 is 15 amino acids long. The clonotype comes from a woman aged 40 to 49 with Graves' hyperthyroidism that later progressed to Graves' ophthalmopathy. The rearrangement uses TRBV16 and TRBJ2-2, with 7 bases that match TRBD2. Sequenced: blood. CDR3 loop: CASRRVAGDTGELFF. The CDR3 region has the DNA TGTGCCAGCCGAAGAGTGGCGGGGGACACCGGGGAGCTGTTTTTT. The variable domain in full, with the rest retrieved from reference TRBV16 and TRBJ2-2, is GEEVAQTPKHLVRGEGQKAKLYCAPIKGHSYVFWYQQVLKNEFKFLISFQNENVFDETGMPKERFSAKCLPNSPCSLEIQATKLEDSAVYFCASRRVAGDTGELFFGEGSRLTVL.